A selection of T cell receptor beta chains follows, all from one sample in a study of shared clonotypes between healthy human individuals. Clones were sequenced by immunoSEQ multiplex PCR, and TCRdb holds only the in-frame ones, with some missing. The sample holds 2 million to 3 million clones; approximately 93% are singletons and the top ten take about 0.38%. The sample taken for sequencing was naive CD4+ T cells from PBMCs. These TCRs come from a man in his late teens or twenties in good health. Some clones in this sample may be carry-over from other donors' samples. The CDR3 runs from the conserved cysteine through the conserved F or W. A D gene is named only where the DNA matches it firmly. Only part of the rows carry a size: once, few, many, or a class if the clone is expanded.

TRBV28	-	TRBJ2-1	TRBD2	CASTLGGSASYNEQFF	TGTGCCAGCACTTTGGGCGGGAGTGCATCCTACAATGAGCAGTTCTTC
TRBV2	-	TRBJ1-5	TRBD1	CASSVGQVSNQPQHF	TGTGCCAGCAGTGTGGGACAGGTGAGCAATCAGCCCCAGCATTTT
TRBV20-1	-	TRBJ2-5	-	CSARNTQTQYF	TGCAGTGCTAGAAATACGCAGACCCAGTACTTC
TRBV18	-	TRBJ2-5	TRBD2	CASSNSGETQYF	TGTGCCAGCTCAAATAGCGGGGAGACCCAGTACTTC
TRBV6-1	-	TRBJ2-5	-	CASSEYHWQGTQYF	TGTGCCAGCAGTGAATATCACTGGCAGGGGACCCAGTACTTC
TRBV2	once	TRBJ1-4	TRBD1	CASSATGSNEKLFF	TGTGCCAGCAGTGCGACAGGGAGCAATGAAAAACTGTTTTTT
TRBV28	-	TRBJ1-2	-	CASRKSDYGYTF	TGTGCCAGCAGAAAAAGTGACTATGGCTACACCTTC
TRBV7-9	-	TRBJ2-3	TRBD2	CASSSPGLGTDTQYF	TGTGCCAGCAGCTCGCCGGGACTAGGTACAGATACGCAGTATTTT
TRBV5-1	-	TRBJ1-4	-	CASSPTSATNEKLFF	TGCGCCAGCAGCCCGACGAGTGCAACTAATGAAAAACTGTTTTTT
TRBV9	-	TRBJ2-7	-	CASSAEVAERGSYEQYF	TGTGCCAGCAGCGCCGAGGTGGCCGAGCGAGGCTCCTACGAGCAGTACTTC
TRBV12-5	-	TRBJ2-1	-	CASGLVLGTNYNEQFF	TGTGCTAGTGGTTTGGTACTCGGGACCAATTACAATGAGCAGTTCTTC
TRBV30	-	TRBJ2-2	TRBD1	CAWSSRGQGTGELFF	TGTGCCTGGAGTTCAAGGGGACAGGGGACCGGGGAGCTGTTTTTT
TRBV30	-	TRBJ1-3	-	CAWTRGSLRRQNTIYF	TGTGCCTGGACTCGGGGGAGCCTTCGCCGCCAAAACACCATATATTTT
TRBV5-1	-	TRBJ1-6	TRBD1	CASSPGTGSPTLHF	TGCGCCAGCAGCCCTGGGACAGGCAGTCCCACCCTCCACTTT
TRBV7-3	-	TRBJ2-2	-	CASSPVGGANTGELFF	TGTGCCAGCAGTCCCGTCGGCGGGGCAAACACCGGGGAGCTGTTTTTT
TRBV30	-	TRBJ1-1	-	CAWSAEQNTEAFF	TGTGCCTGGAGTGCGGAGCAGAACACTGAAGCTTTCTTT
TRBV7-3	-	TRBJ1-1	-	CASSLIPGAAGPYTEAFF	TGTGCCAGCAGCTTAATCCCAGGGGCAGCCGGACCTTACACTGAAGCTTTCTTT
TRBV5-1	once	TRBJ1-4	-	CASSLMGGLEKLFF	TGCGCCAGCAGCTTGATGGGGGGGCTTGAAAAACTGTTTTTT
TRBV7-3	-	TRBJ2-2	TRBD2	CASSLYSSGLGPGELFF	TGTGCCAGCAGCTTATATTCTTCGGGACTAGGCCCCGGGGAGCTGTTTTTT
TRBV6-5	-	TRBJ2-5	TRBD1	CASRYRGTVETQYF	TGTGCCAGCAGGTACAGAGGGACAGTAGAGACCCAGTACTTC
TRBV5-1	-	TRBJ2-3	-	CASNTKGFTDTQYF	TGCGCCAGCAACACAAAGGGATTCACAGATACGCAGTATTTT
TRBV5-6	-	TRBJ1-1	-	CASSLDVGGATEAFF	TGTGCCAGCAGCTTGGATGTAGGGGGTGCCACTGAAGCTTTCTTT
TRBV6-1	once	TRBJ2-7	TRBD1	CASNRSGTGTGEQYF	TGTGCCAGCAACCGTTCCGGGACAGGGACCGGCGAGCAGTACTTC
TRBV28	-	TRBJ1-1	-	CASRQPWQKQEAFF	TGTGCCAGCAGGCAACCCTGGCAAAAACAGGAAGCTTTCTTT
TRBV10-3	-	TRBJ2-1	TRBD1	CAISEPRQGASYNEQFF	TGTGCCATCAGTGAGCCGCGACAGGGGGCATCCTACAATGAGCAGTTCTTC
TRBV28	-	TRBJ2-3	-	CASSLRDTQYF	TGTGCCAGCAGTTTAAGGGATACGCAGTATTTT
TRBV30	-	TRBJ2-1	TRBD2	CAWSGKTSGRIGNEQFF	TGTGCCTGGAGTGGAAAAACTAGCGGGAGAATAGGGAATGAGCAGTTCTTC
TRBV6-6	-	TRBJ2-1	TRBD2	CASSRGLAEYNEQFF	TGTGCCAGCAGTAGGGGACTAGCGGAATACAATGAGCAGTTCTTC
TRBV5-1	-	TRBJ2-7	TRBD2	CASSLLAVSSYEQYF	TGCGCCAGCAGCTTACTAGCGGTTAGCTCCTACGAGCAGTACTTC
TRBV7-9	-	TRBJ2-1	TRBD2	CASSNTVAGGTREQFF	TGTGCCAGCAGCAACACGGTTGCGGGAGGGACTCGCGAGCAGTTCTTC
TRBV2	-	TRBJ1-2	-	CASSVGQRGGYTF	TGTGCCAGCAGTGTGGGGCAGAGGGGTGGCTACACCTTC
TRBV27	-	TRBJ2-3	-	CASSLTPSYTDTQYF	TGTGCCAGCAGTCTCACGCCTTCCTACACAGATACGCAGTATTTT
TRBV18	-	TRBJ2-3	TRBD2	CASSPLGTGGTDTQYF	TGTGCCAGCTCACCGCTCGGGACGGGGGGAACAGATACGCAGTATTTT
TRBV29-1	once	TRBJ1-1	-	CSVVGAANTEAFF	TGCAGCGTTGTAGGGGCAGCCAACACTGAAGCTTTCTTT
TRBV15	-	TRBJ1-3	-	CATSGLPSGNTIYF	TGTGCCACCAGCGGCCTGCCCTCTGGAAACACCATATATTTT
TRBV6-4	once	TRBJ2-3	-	CASSEEAFTDTQYF	TGTGCCAGCAGTGAGGAGGCTTTCACAGATACGCAGTATTTT
TRBV5-1	-	TRBJ1-2	-	CASSLEDPNYGYTF	TGCGCCAGCAGCTTGGAGGACCCTAACTATGGCTACACCTTC
TRBV7-8	-	TRBJ2-1	-	CASSRNRTSGNQQFF	TGTGCCAGCAGCCGTAACCGGACGTCAGGCAATCAGCAGTTCTTC
TRBV30	-	TRBJ2-1	TRBD2	CAWRPAGGPRNEQFF	TGTGCCTGGAGACCGGCGGGAGGGCCTAGAAATGAGCAGTTCTTC
TRBV9	few	TRBJ2-2	TRBD2	CASSGGRAGELFF	TGTGCCAGCAGCGGCGGGAGGGCCGGGGAGCTGTTTTTT
TRBV28	-	TRBJ2-5	TRBD1	CASSPRQGFQETQYF	TGTGCCAGCAGTCCTCGACAGGGCTTCCAAGAGACCCAGTACTTC
TRBV21-1	-	TRBJ1-1	-	CASIWAGNTEAFF	TGTGCCAGCATTTGGGCGGGAAACACTGAAGCTTTCTTT
TRBV6-1	-	TRBJ2-7	TRBD2	CASRRLAGPPYEQYF	TGTGCCAGCAGGAGACTAGCGGGCCCGCCCTACGAGCAGTACTTC
TRBV9	-	TRBJ2-2	TRBD1	CASSVGQGANTGELFF	TGTGCCAGCAGCGTGGGACAGGGGGCTAACACCGGGGAGCTGTTTTTT
TRBV4-3	-	TRBJ2-1	-	CASSQVLTLPYNEQFF	TGCGCCAGCAGCCAAGTATTGACCCTGCCGTACAATGAGCAGTTCTTC
TRBV20-1	-	TRBJ2-7	-	CSARASYEQYF	TGCAGTGCTAGAGCGAGCTACGAGCAGTACTTC
TRBV7-3	-	TRBJ2-1	-	CASSLSLTYNEQFF	TGTGCCAGCAGCTTGAGCCTCACTTACAATGAGCAGTTCTTC
TRBV4-1	-	TRBJ2-7	-	CASSQDPGRPTYEQYF	TGCGCCAGCAGCCAGGACCCCGGCAGGCCCACCTACGAGCAGTACTTC
TRBV11-3	-	TRBJ2-2	-	CASRPSGTGELFF	TGTGCCAGCAGGCCCTCGGGGACCGGGGAGCTGTTTTTT
TRBV9	-	TRBJ2-5	-	CASSATPTGQETQYF	TGTGCCAGCAGCGCGACTCCCACAGGTCAAGAGACCCAGTACTTC
TRBV30	-	TRBJ2-2	TRBD2	CAWSVGLAGVGELFF	TGTGCCTGGAGTGTAGGGCTAGCGGGAGTCGGGGAGCTGTTTTTT
TRBV7-9	-	TRBJ2-3	TRBD2	CASSYLSSGRRPDTQYF	TGTGCCAGCAGCTACCTATCTAGCGGGAGGCGGCCAGATACGCAGTATTTT
TRBV6-6	-	TRBJ2-7	-	CASASRESSYEQYF	TGTGCCAGCGCCTCTCGGGAGTCCTCCTACGAGCAGTACTTC
TRBV2	-	TRBJ2-7	-	CASREGPPSSYEQYF	TGTGCCAGCCGAGAGGGGCCCCCGAGCTCCTACGAGCAGTACTTC
TRBV7-9	-	TRBJ1-3	TRBD1	CASSRQGWSGNTIYF	TGTGCCAGCAGCAGACAGGGGTGGTCTGGAAACACCATATATTTT
TRBV5-1	-	TRBJ2-5	-	CASESTGKETQYF	TGCGCCAGCGAATCTACAGGGAAAGAGACCCAGTACTTC
TRBV5-1	-	TRBJ1-1	-	CASGFGLAYAEAFF	TGCGCCAGCGGGTTTGGGCTAGCTTACGCTGAGGCTTTCTTT
TRBV5-1	-	TRBJ2-5	TRBD2	CASSLVLAGQETQYF	TGCGCCAGCAGCTTGGTCCTAGCGGGGCAAGAGACCCAGTACTTC
TRBV28	-	TRBJ1-2	TRBD1	CASRPGDRVYGYTF	TGTGCCAGCAGGCCGGGGGACAGGGTCTATGGCTACACCTTC